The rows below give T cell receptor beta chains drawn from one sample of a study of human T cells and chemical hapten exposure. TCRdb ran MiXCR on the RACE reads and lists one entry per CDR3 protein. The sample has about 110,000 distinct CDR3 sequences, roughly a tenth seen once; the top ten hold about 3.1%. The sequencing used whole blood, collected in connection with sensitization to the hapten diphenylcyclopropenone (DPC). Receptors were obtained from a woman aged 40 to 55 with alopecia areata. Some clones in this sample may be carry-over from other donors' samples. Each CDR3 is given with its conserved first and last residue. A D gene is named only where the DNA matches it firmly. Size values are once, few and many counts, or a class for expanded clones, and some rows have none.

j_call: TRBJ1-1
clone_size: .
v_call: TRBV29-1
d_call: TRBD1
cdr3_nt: TGCAGCGGGGGGACAGGCCTTAACACTGAAGCTTTCTTT
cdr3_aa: CSGGTGLNTEAFF

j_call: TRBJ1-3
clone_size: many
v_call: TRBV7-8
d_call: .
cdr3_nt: TGTGCCAGCAGCTACGCGGCGGGGGGGTCTGGAAACACCATATATTTT
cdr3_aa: CASSYAAGGSGNTIYF

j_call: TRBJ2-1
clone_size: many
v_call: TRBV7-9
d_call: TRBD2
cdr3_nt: TGTGCCAGCAGCCCTGGACTAGCGGGAAAACAGTTCTTC
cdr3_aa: CASSPGLAGKQFF

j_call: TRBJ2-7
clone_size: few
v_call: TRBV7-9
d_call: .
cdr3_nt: TGTGCCAGCAGCTCAACCCACACCGCCCTCTACGAGCAGTACTTC
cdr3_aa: CASSSTHTALYEQYF

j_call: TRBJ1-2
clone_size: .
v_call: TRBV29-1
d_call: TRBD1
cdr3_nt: TGCAGCGTTCCATATGTCCCAACCGGGACAGGGGGCTTCGGCTATGGCTACACCTTC
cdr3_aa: CSVPYVPTGTGGFGYGYTF

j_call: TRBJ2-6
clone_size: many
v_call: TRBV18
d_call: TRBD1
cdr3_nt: TGTGCCAGCTCACCGCTAGGGGGCATCTCTGGGGCCAACGTCCTGACTTTC
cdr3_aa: CASSPLGGISGANVLTF

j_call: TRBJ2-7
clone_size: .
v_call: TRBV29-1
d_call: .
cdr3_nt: TGCAGCGTTGGGCAGGGCGGACCGTACGAGCAGTACTTC
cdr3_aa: CSVGQGGPYEQYF

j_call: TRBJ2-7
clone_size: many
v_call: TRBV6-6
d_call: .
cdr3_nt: TGTGCCAGCATCCACAGGTCATCGGACGAGCAGTACTTC
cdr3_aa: CASIHRSSDEQYF

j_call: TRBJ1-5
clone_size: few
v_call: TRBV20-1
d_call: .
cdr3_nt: TGCAGTGCCCCCCCCGTGAGGGGCACCAAGGCGCCCCAGCATTTT
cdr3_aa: CSAPPVRGTKAPQHF

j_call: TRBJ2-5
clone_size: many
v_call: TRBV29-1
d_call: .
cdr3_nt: TGCAGCGTGGAGCGGACAGCTCGGACCCAGTACTTC
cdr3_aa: CSVERTARTQYF

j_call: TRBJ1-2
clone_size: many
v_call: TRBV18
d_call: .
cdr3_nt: TGTGCCAGCGGGGCCGGGGCTGACTATGGCTACACCTTC
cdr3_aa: CASGAGADYGYTF

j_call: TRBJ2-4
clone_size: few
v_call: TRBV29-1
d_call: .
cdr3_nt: TGCAGCGTTGTGGGGACCATAGCCAAAAACATTCAGTACTTC
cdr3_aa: CSVVGTIAKNIQYF

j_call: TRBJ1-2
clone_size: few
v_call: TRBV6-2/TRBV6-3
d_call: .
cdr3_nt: TGTGCCAGCCGGGTTTTCCCCTATGGCTACACCTTC
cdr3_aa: CASRVFPYGYTF

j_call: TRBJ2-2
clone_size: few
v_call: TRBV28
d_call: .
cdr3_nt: TGTGCCAGCAGCTTTATAGTAACGAACACCGGGGAGCTGTTTTTT
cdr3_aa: CASSFIVTNTGELFF

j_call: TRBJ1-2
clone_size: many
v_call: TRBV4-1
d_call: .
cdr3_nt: TGCGCCAGCAGCCAAGATTACAGGCGTGGCTACACCTTC
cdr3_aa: CASSQDYRRGYTF

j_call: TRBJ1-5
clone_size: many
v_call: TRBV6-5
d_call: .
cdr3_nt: TGTGCCAGCAGTTACAGGGAGGGATCTCAGCCCCAGCATTTT
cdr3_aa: CASSYREGSQPQHF

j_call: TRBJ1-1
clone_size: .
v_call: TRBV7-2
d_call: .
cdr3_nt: TGTGCCAGCAGCTTAGAATTCCCAGTGGCCCTGTGGGCTGAAGCTTTCTTT
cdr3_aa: CASSLEFPVALWAEAFF

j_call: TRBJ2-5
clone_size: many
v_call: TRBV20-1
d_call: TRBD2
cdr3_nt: TGCAGTGCTCGACCCTGGTCGGGGGGGGAGACCCAGTACTTC
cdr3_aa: CSARPWSGGETQYF

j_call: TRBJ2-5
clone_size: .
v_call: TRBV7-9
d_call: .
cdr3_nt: TGTTCTATTATGGACGGCGGGAAGACCCAGTACTTC
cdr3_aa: CSIMDGGKTQYF

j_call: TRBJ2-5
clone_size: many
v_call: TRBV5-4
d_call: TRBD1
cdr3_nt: TGTGCCAGCAGCCTGACAGGGGTTGAGACCCAGTACTTC
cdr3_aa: CASSLTGVETQYF

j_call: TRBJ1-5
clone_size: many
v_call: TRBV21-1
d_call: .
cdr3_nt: TGTGCCAGCAGCAAAAAATTCGAGACAGGGCCAACAGGCAATCAGCCCCAGCATTTT
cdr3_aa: CASSKKFETGPTGNQPQHF

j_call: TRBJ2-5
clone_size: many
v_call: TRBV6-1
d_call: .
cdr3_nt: TGTGCCAGCTCAAACGAAGGGATGCACTTC
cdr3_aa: CASSNEGMHF

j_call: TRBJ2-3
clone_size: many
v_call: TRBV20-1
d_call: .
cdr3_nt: TGCAGTGCTAGAGGGCCCAGGGGAGATACGCAGTATTTT
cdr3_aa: CSARGPRGDTQYF

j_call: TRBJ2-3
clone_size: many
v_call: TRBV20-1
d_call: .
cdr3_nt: TGCAGTGCTAGAGAGGGGACTGCGGGTGGCACAGATACGCAGTATTTT
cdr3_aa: CSAREGTAGGTDTQYF